This is a list of T cell receptor beta chains from one sample in a study of cytomegalovirus exposure and HLA in healthy donors. The data were produced by immunoSEQ multiplex PCR, yet TCRdb's version contains in-frame clones alone and is incomplete. This table holds 110,000 or so clones, about four fifths found once. The sequenced sample was PBMCs. Receptors originate from a man between 25 and 39 years old in good health and CMV-seronegative. CDR3s include the opening cysteine and the closing phenylalanine or tryptophan.

>TRBJ1-5|TRBV19
CASSFHLRGSNQPQHF
>TRBJ1-2|TRBV4-2
CASSHDIQGGGYTF
>TRBJ2-1|TRBV9
CASSVGGSGKQFF
>TRBJ1-2|TRBV6-5
CASSYSRGGGYTF
>TRBJ1-2|TRBV27
CASRPPQGHYGYTF
>TRBJ2-3|TRBV5-1
CASSLSGTDTQYF
>TRBJ1-4|TRBV7-9
CASSSGNRVEKLFF
>TRBJ1-1|TRBV19
CASSRQEGIPSEAFF
>TRBJ2-7|TRBV5-1
CASSLSGATYEQYF
>TRBJ2-1|TRBV6-5
CASSPSGGSYNEQFF
>TRBJ2-7|TRBV18
CASSPGQSEQYF
>TRBJ2-1|TRBV28
CASRKGAAYNEQFF
>TRBJ1-2|TRBV5-1
CASSSTYANYGYTF
>TRBJ2-3|TRBV5-1
CASSLGQGRSTDTQYF
>TRBJ2-5|TRBV7-2
CASSRRETGEETQYF
>TRBJ1-1|TRBV2
CASFPLRTEAFF
>TRBJ1-2|TRBV6-6
CASRDEGNYGYTF
>TRBJ2-5|TRBV7-9
CASSYPGALQETQYF
>TRBJ2-3|TRBV28
CASSFGGEQDTQYF
>TRBJ2-3|TRBV5-4
CASSPGGAGGADTQYF
>TRBJ2-7|TRBV18
CASSSTSFFYEQYF
>TRBJ2-7|TRBV7-2
CASSPSVGVSYEQYF
>TRBJ2-7|TRBV11-2
CASSLAYEQYF
>TRBJ2-3|TRBV6-6
CASRSGLATDTQYF
>TRBJ2-5|TRBV6-5
CASSLQGRETQYF
>TRBJ1-1|TRBV25-1
CASGDTRNTEAFF
>TRBJ2-7|TRBV7-9
CASSSAGVGQYF
>TRBJ2-5|TRBV5-3
CAGAPKRETQYF
>TRBJ1-2|TRBV10-3
CAISYRDTTNYGYTF
>TRBJ2-1|TRBV7-2
CASSATSGRSEQFF
>TRBJ2-7|TRBV19
CASSATSGTYEQYF
>TRBJ2-1|TRBV7-3
CASSFGGSNEQFF
>TRBJ2-2|TRBV19
CASSTTSANTGELFF
>TRBJ2-1|TRBV28
CASSAGTSDYNEQFF